Listed below are T cell receptor beta chains from one sample, sequenced in a study of blood T cell repertoires in COVID-19. This table comes from immunoSEQ multiplex PCR, and its TCRdb copy is limited to in-frame clones, with some not included. The sample contains about 190,000 clones, roughly nine tenths of which appear only once. The material sequenced was peripheral blood. These receptor sequences come from a man aged 30-40 years with acute or convalescent COVID-19. Each CDR3 is given with its conserved first and last residue. D genes are given only for firm matches.

>TRBJ1-5|TRBV2|.
CASRFGGGEEPQHF
TGTGCCAGCAGGTTCGGCGGGGGGGAAGAGCCCCAGCATTTT
>TRBJ2-7|TRBV25-1|.
CASSLPGTYEQYF
TGTGCCAGCAGTCTCCCAGGTACCTACGAGCAGTACTTC
>TRBJ1-5|TRBV30|.
CAWSDQGYSNQPQHF
TGTGCCTGGAGCGATCAGGGTTATAGCAATCAGCCCCAGCATTTT
>TRBJ2-2|TRBV27|TRBD1
CASSSRTGGVEELFF
TGTGCCAGCAGTTCTAGGACAGGGGGGGTCGAGGAGCTGTTTTTT
>TRBJ2-7|TRBV3-1/TRBV3-2|.
CASSRAGGSYEQYF
TGTGCCAGCAGCCGCGCAGGGGGGTCCTACGAGCAGTACTTC
>TRBJ2-7|TRBV30|TRBD1
CAWGQQGIEQYF
TGTGCCTGGGGTCAACAGGGGATCGAGCAGTACTTC
>TRBJ2-1|TRBV3-1/TRBV3-2|.
CASSQVNNEQFF
TGTGCCAGCAGCCAAGTAAACAATGAGCAGTTCTTC
>TRBJ1-1|TRBV18|TRBD1
CASSQGQVLAEAFF
TGTGCCAGCTCCCAGGGACAGGTATTGGCTGAAGCTTTCTTT
>TRBJ1-2|TRBV12-3/TRBV12-4|.
CASTPSSYGYTF
TGTGCCAGCACCCCCTCTAGCTATGGCTACACCTTC
>TRBJ2-7|TRBV5-1|TRBD2
CASSVTSGAFHEQYF
TGCGCCAGCAGCGTGACTAGCGGGGCGTTCCACGAGCAGTACTTC
>TRBJ2-7|TRBV9|TRBD1
CASSVGTGGVYEQYF
TGTGCCAGCAGCGTCGGGACAGGGGGCGTCTACGAGCAGTACTTC
>TRBJ1-2|TRBV7-9|.
CASSLVVQNGYTF
TGTGCCAGCAGCTTAGTCGTACAGAATGGCTACACCTTC